In its sample, the clone carrying this T cell receptor (beta chain) was seen once. Its antigen remains unknown. The sample comes from a study of graft-versus-host responses after intestinal transplantation. General study points: Investigators detected GvH clones in recipient marrow, with some emerging earlier in ileum or blood. Declines in HvG clones occurring early post-transplant were associated with peak circulating GvH clone levels. Allografts from individuals with graft-donor T cell macrochimerism displayed high graft-versus-host to host-versus-graft clonal ratios.

The protocol was immunoSEQ multiplex PCR, while the TCRdb copy is restricted to in-frame clones and leaves out a portion. The table shows 50,000 to 60,000 clones, with 85% to 95% occurring only once. The sequence was collected from a human donor who was the organ donor for an intestinal transplant. Sequencing used unstimulated CD4+ T cells sorted from spleen or lymph node cells, obtained before transplant.

The chain's CDR3 is CSANGWRGYTF. The DNA for the CDR3 is TGCAGTGCTAACGGCTGGAGGGGCTACACCTTC. The gene calls are TRBV20-1 and TRBJ1-2; D call uncertain. Germline CDR1 DFQATT, CDR2 SNEGSKA (reference sequence). The CDR3 runs to 11 residues. Trimming removed 4 bases at V and 8 bases at J, with 11 bases between.